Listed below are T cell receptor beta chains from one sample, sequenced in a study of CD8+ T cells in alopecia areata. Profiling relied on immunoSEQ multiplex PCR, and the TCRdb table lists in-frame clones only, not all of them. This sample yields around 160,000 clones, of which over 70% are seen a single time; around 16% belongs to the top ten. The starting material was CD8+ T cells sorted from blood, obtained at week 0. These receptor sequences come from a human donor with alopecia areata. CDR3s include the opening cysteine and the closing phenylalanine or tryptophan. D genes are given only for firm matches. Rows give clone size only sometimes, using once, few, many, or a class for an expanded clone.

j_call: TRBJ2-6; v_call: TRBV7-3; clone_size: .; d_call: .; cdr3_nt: TGTGCCAGTTCTACAGGGCCCTACTCTGGGGCCAACGTCCTGACTTTC; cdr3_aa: CASSTGPYSGANVLTF
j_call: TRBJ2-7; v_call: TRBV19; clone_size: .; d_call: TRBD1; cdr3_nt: TGTGCCAGTAGGCCCGCCGCGACAGGGGGAGACTACGAGCAGTACTTC; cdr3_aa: CASRPAATGGDYEQYF
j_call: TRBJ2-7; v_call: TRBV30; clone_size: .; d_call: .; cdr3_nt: TGTGCCTGGGCGGGATCCTACGAGCAGTACTTC; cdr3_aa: CAWAGSYEQYF
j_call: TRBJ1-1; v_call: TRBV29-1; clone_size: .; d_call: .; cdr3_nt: TGCAGCGTGCCCGGACGAGGGGTAATGAACACTGAAGCTTTCTTT; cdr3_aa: CSVPGRGVMNTEAFF
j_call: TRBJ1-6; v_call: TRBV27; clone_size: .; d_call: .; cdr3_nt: TGTGCCAGCAGTCTCCGAATGGGCGGTAATTCACCCCTCCACTTT; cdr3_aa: CASSLRMGGNSPLHF
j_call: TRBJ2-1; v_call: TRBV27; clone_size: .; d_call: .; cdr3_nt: TGTGCCAGCAGTTTTGCCGTTAAGGGGAATGAGCAGTTCTTC; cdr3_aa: CASSFAVKGNEQFF
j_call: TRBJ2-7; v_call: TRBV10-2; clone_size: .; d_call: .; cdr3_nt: TGCGCCAGCAGTGAAGGGGTATTCTACGAGCAGTACTTC; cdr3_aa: CASSEGVFYEQYF
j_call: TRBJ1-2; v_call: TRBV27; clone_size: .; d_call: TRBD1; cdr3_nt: TGTGCCAGCAGTTCCCTTGACAGGGACTTTGGCTACACCTTC; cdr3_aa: CASSSLDRDFGYTF
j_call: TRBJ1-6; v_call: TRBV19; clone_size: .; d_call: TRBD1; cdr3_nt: TGTGCCGGCCGGACAGGGAACTCACCCCTCCACTTT; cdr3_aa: CAGRTGNSPLHF
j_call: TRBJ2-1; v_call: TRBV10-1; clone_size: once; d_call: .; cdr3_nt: TGCGCCAGCAGTCGGGACTTGAGCTCCTACAATGAGCAGTTCTTC; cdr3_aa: CASSRDLSSYNEQFF
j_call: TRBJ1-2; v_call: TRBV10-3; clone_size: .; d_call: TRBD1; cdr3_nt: TGTGCCATCAGTGAGTCGACACTTACTCGGGACAGAGAGCACTATGGCTACACCTTC; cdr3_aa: CAISESTLTRDREHYGYTF
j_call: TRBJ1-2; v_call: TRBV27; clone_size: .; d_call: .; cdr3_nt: TGTGCCAGCAGTTTATTGTCAGCTAACTATGGCTACACCTTC; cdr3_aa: CASSLLSANYGYTF
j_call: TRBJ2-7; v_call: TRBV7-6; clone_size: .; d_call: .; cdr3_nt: TGTGCCAGCAGCCCCTTAATTACAGGGACCTACGAGCAGTACTTC; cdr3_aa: CASSPLITGTYEQYF
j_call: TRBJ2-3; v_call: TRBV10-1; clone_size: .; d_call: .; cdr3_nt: TGCGCCAGCAGTCACCTCGGACAGAACACAGATACGCAGTATTTT; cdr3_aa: CASSHLGQNTDTQYF